This T cell receptor (beta chain) was profiled in a study of blood T cell repertoires in COVID-19. The CDR3 has 16 amino acids. After removal of 2 bases from V and 7 bases from J, the junction contained 10 bases not matched to a gene. Per the germline V gene, CDR1 is MNHEY and CDR2 is SMNVEV (reference sequence). The method was immunoSEQ multiplex PCR; TCRdb's version includes in-frame clones alone and lacks a portion of them. The sample carries around 150,000 clones, about three quarters recorded once. Sequencing was performed on PBMCs or T cells enriched from blood (not recorded which). This sequence joins TRBV27 and TRBJ2-1; 8 positions agree with TRBD1. The sequence derives from a woman aged 45-65 years who had recovered from COVID-19. The CDR3 protein is CASSLLRTGSGNEQFF. Here the CDR3 DNA reads TGTGCCAGCAGTTTACTCCGGACAGGGTCAGGAAATGAGCAGTTCTTC.